Below, one T cell receptor beta chain is given with its context. Its antigen has not been determined. A junction boundary mismatches the germline segment, possibly from a read error. The data stem from a study of tumor and adjacent non-tumor tissue in lung cancer (dated by TCRdb to between 2017 and 2018). Some background on the complete study: By cancer type, the cohort comprised eleven to twelve adenocarcinoma patients, a couple of squamous cell carcinoma patients and 1 small cell lung cancer patient. Bulk TCRbeta repertoires were compared between lung tumor tissue and matched distant non-tumor lung tissue obtained from approximately 16 lung cancer patients. The roughly 15 patients were aged roughly 30 to 85 years, included about ten men and 5 women, and had TNM stage I to III disease. More than 25 paired specimens, one tumor and one normal lung sample per patient, were profiled by TCRbeta CDR3 sequencing. A total of roughly 120,000,000 productive TCRbeta reads were generated by sequencing, corresponding to an average of about 4 million reads per sample. Broader findings and caveats from the paper: TCR diversity was significantly higher in younger patients, and greater tumor TCR diversity was associated with shorter overall survival and shorter disease-free survival. Neither the sequencing platform nor unique molecular identifiers are named or mentioned anywhere in the methods. A significantly larger cumulative share of the repertoire was made up by the top 100 clones in normal lung than in tumor tissue. With only roughly 14 patients in the cohort, the authors noted that larger samples and more detailed clinical data are needed. Peripheral blood was not sequenced, so blood TCRbeta repertoires were not examined in the lung cancer patients of the study. Tumor tissue showed significantly higher TCR diversity (inverse Simpson) than normal lung tissue, at around 450 vs 150 (P = 0.0075, Mann-Whitney U test).

The CDR3 covers 15 residues, taking in both the cysteine and the phenylalanine. The kept DNA is CDR3 alone, 45 bases in frame from the first base. CDR1 and CDR2 are drawn from the germline V gene (reference sequence): DFQATT, SNEGSKA. The method was multiplex PCR. The run used an Illumina HiSeq 2500. TCRbeta libraries were built by three rounds of nested PCR using primers (Table S4), following protocols modified from ARM-PCR. Before sequencing, PCR products in the 200-500 bp range were cut out of the gel and cleaned up using the QIAquick gel extraction kit. The study's processing was this. Reads were cleaned with Trimmomatic, merged with FLASH into complete CDR3 sequences, and assigned to V(D)J germline segments with MiTCR. Clonal diversity was calculated as the inverse Simpson's index using VDJtools. Productive reads were defined as in-frame sequences without a premature stop codon. The public sequencing data were trimmed at Q25 with fastp and processed into clonotypes with MiXCR by TCRdb, which kept only in-frame beta chains. One record per CDR3 amino acid sequence lists the most common genes and DNA. The V and J calls follow TCRdb's processing rather than the paper's. This sample has around 200,000 distinct CDR3 sequences in its table, and 71% of those were observed once. The top ten hold approximately 26% of the sample.

RNA was isolated from bulk unsorted tissue, and RNA quality was assessed with a NanoDrop ND-1000 and an Agilent 2100. All donors had newly diagnosed lung cancer, had not received prior chemotherapy, and were admitted for thoracic surgery in China between August and November 2014. Anyone who had undergone radiotherapy or chemotherapy before, or who had another cancer at the same time, was left out of the study. Surgical tissue pieces of about 1-2.3 cm3 were preserved in RNAlater solution and were kept at -80 degrees C until use. Sequences were obtained from lung tumor tissue. The rearranged chain carries TRBV20-1 and TRBJ2-1, and 11 bases in between align with TRBD2. This TCR derives from a man in his fifties or sixties with non-small cell lung cancer. CDR3 sequence: CNATTSGGYHGEQFF. The DNA sequence is given as TGCAATGCTACCACTAGCGGGGGTTACCACGGTGAGCAGTTTTTC.